This TCR beta chain was captured in a study of cytomegalovirus exposure and HLA in healthy donors. General study points: Presence/absence analysis assumed near-uniform sequencing depth across donors. Usually a TCR sequence was rare, but some public TCRs were found in many donors. Earlier analysis found most TCR beta V segments productive about 90% or about 30% of the time.

With 60 Vbeta and 13 Jbeta primers, the PCR was carried out. Only in-frame clones appear in the TCRdb table, and some are missing; sequencing was by immunoSEQ multiplex PCR. Of some 150,000 clones listed, just over 75% were seen once; the top ten hold around 1.9%. As regards this clone: The target antigen is unknown.

Looked up from germline, CDR1 is SSHAT and CDR2 is FNYEAQ (reference sequence). Trimming took off 2 bases at V and 1 base at J, with 26 bases between the two ends. This CDR3 spans 20 amino acids. The chain couples TRBV7-7 to TRBJ2-5; possible D gene TRBD2, 7 bases. This receptor was identified in a woman aged 30 to 39 in good health and CMV-seropositive. The sequencing sample was made of PBMCs. Here the CDR3 DNA reads TGTGCCAGCAGCTTAACGTTCTGGAGGGGGACTATGAGATGCCAAGAGACCCAGTACTTC. Encoded protein: CASSLTFWRGTMRCQETQYF.